This TCR beta chain came from a study of T-cell memory formation after mild COVID-19. Study-wide points: Specificity for SARS-CoV-2 was not confirmed among the second-wave clones peaking on day 37. Clones that contracted clustered mainly in CM and EM if CD4+ and in EMRA if CD8+.

MiXCR, applied by TCRdb to the 5' RACE reads, yields one record per CDR3 protein. The table includes under 300,000 distinct CDR3 sequences, 15% to 20% detected once. V shed 3 bases, J shed 5 bases, and the junction held 9 bases outside the gene matches. Germline-derived CDR1 and CDR2 are LGHNA and YSLEER. The CDR3 contains 16 residues. As for this clonotype: What it binds is not known.

The chain carries TRBV4-3 and TRBJ2-2, with 7 bases that match TRBD1. This clonotype was obtained from a man aged 18 to 30 who had mild COVID-19 (a few samples of this study predate the infection). Cell type and time point are not known. Material: PBMCs or a T cell subset sorted from them (not recorded which). CDR3 residues: CASSQRLGQTTGELFF. CDR3 DNA sequence: TGCGCCAGCAGCCAGCGCCTGGGACAGACAACCGGGGAGCTGTTTTTT.